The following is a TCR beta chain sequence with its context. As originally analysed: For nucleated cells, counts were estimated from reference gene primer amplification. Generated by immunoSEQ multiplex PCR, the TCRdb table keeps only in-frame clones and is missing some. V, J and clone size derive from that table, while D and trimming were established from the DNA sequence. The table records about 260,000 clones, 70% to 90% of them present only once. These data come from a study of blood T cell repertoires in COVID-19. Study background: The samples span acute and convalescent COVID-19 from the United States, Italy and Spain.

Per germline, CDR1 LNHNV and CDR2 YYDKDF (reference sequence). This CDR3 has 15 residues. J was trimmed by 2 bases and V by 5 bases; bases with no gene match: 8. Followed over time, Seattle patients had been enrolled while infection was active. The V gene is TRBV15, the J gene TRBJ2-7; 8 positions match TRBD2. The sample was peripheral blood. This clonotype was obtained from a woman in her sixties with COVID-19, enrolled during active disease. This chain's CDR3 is CATSQGTSSTYEQYF. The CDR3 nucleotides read TGTGCCACCAGCCAAGGGACTAGTTCCACCTACGAGCAGTACTTC.